This TCR beta chain is drawn from a study of beta chain features in type 1 diabetes. V lost 0 bases and J lost 5, with 8 bases in between. This CDR3 comprises 13 residues. CDR1 SGHNT and CDR2 YYREEE come from the germline V gene (reference sequence). cDNA synthesis used the whole RNA isolate, giving expressed TCRB sequences. Naive, central memory and regulatory T cell samples yielded roughly 3.6 million reads on average. Repertoires were generated with immunoSEQ multiplex PCR, while TCRdb's copy carries only in-frame clones and drops some. The table lists a few hundred thousand clones, 9.5% to 13% of them singletons. Points on this clone: The target antigen is unknown.

Findings of the study overall: Moderate but significant shortening of TCRB CDR3s was recorded in all four CD4+ subsets from Type 1 diabetes patients.

Each population that was sorted was more than 98% pure. This receptor was identified in a man aged 18-30 years in good health. This chain uses TRBV5-4 with TRBJ1-1; no firm D call. The sample was central memory CD4+ T cells from blood. In DNA, the CDR3 is TGTGCCAGCAGCTTGGCATGGGCGACTGAAGCTTTCTTT. Protein sequence: CASSLAWATEAFF.